A single TCR beta chain is shown here with its context. This clone's antigen is unknown. The record has no base qualities; no much larger clone is one base away. TCRbeta CDR3 regions were amplified from genomic DNA using the immunoSEQ Assay, a bias-controlled multiplex PCR. The original pipeline was this. Nucleated cell counts per sample were estimated from amplification of reference gene primers within the assay. Sequence reads were collapsed and filtered to measure the absolute abundance of every unique TCRbeta CDR3 rearrangement. Productive Simpson clonality was computed per sample as the square root of Simpson's diversity index over productive rearrangements. This is the immuneACCESS table as TCRdb keeps it, with only in-frame sequences that have V and J called. A part of the clones is gone; compared with another copy, unresolved V genes explain less than half, and the rest is unexplained. For V, J and clone size, that table is used; D and trimming come from the DNA. This sample gives a few hundred thousand clones in total; 75% to 90% of them show up just once. Jointly, the top ten make up 6.3% of the sample.

The data are from a study of blood T cell repertoires in COVID-19 (dated by TCRdb to 2019 to 2021). Notes on the research overall: The collaborator samples originated in the United States, Italy and Spain and spanned the acute and convalescent phases of COVID-19. The material from the prospective study consisted of cDNA or gDNA derived from T cells, B-cell-depleted T cells, or PBMCs. Deeply sampled blood TCRbeta repertoires from subjects exposed to, actively infected with, or recovered from COVID-19 were included in the dataset. The repertoires were released in a freely available public database intended as a resource for research on the immune response to SARS-CoV-2. Samples came from the ongoing ImmuneRACE study (first 160 participants) plus 1,254 subjects from 6 global collaborators. The sample metadata nearly always contained a de-identified subject ID, COVID-19 status, age in years and sex. HLA class I and class II types, where available, came from metadata supplied by the sample provider rather than from assay-based typing.

Results the study describes overall, beyond this receptor: The quantity of clinical and demographic metadata differed by source and by participant and was supplied without curation.

V loses 1 base at its end and J loses 5 bases; junction bases beyond the gene matches: 8. CDR1 and CDR2 were assigned from the germline V gene as SGHVS and FNYEAQ. From the cysteine through the phenylalanine, the CDR3 covers 17 amino acids. Just the 51-base CDR3 DNA is kept, in frame starting at base 1. At one collaborating source in Seattle, patients were enrolled during active infection and were followed longitudinally through the course of disease. The collaborating institutions used their own protocols to collect whole blood in K2EDTA tubes. For TCRbeta analysis, collaborators shipped samples as frozen whole blood, isolated PBMCs, or DNA extracted from either of those sample types.

Sequencing used peripheral blood. The sequence derives from a woman between 45 and 60 years old with COVID-19, enrolled during active disease. The rearranged segments are TRBV7-6 and TRBJ2-1; the central 10 bases match TRBD2. The bases are TGTGCCAGCAGCTTAGGGTCCCTACTAGCGGGGAACAATGAGCAGTTCTTC. It is translated as CASSLGSLLAGNNEQFF.